The next 24 T cell receptor beta chains were all read from a single sample in a study of B cell selection in AIRE deficiency. Conventional CD4 T cells were sorted as CD4+CD127+ cells. Generated by immunoSEQ multiplex PCR, the TCRdb table keeps only in-frame clones and is missing some. The sample holds under 30,000 clones, 97% seen once. Sample: conventional CD4+ T cells sorted from PBMCs. All receptors come from a human donor with AIRE deficiency.

The rearrangement links TRBV5-8 to TRBJ2-3; D possibly matches TRBD1 or TRBD2 (5 bases each). CDR1 is SGHTS and CDR2 is YDEGEE in the germline V gene. This CDR3 has 15 amino acids. V lost 0 bases, J lost 1 base, and 9 bases lay in between. CDR3 amino acids: CASSLDPGRTDTQYF. The CDR3 DNA follows: TGTGCCAGCAGCTTGGATCCGGGACGCACAGATACGCAGTATTTT.

CDR3: CASSPPRGMSGANVLTF. The CDR3 DNA sequence: TGTGCCAGCAGCCCCCCCCGGGGGATGAGTGGGGCCAACGTCCTGACTTTC. The chain uses TRBV28 and TRBJ2-6; perhaps TRBD2 as D (6 bases). Trimming pared 6 bases from V and 3 bases from J, leaving 18 bases between. The CDR3 has 17 amino acids. Per the germline V gene, CDR1 is MDHEN and CDR2 is SYDVKM. Full variable domain (missing parts from reference TRBV28 and TRBJ2-6): DVKVTQSSRYLVKRTGEKVFLECVQDMDHENMFWYRQDPGLGLRLIYFSYDVKMKEKGDIPEGYSVSREKKERFSLILESASTNQTSMYLCASSPPRGMSGANVLTFGAGSRLTVL.

This clone was picked up one time. The chain recombines TRBV11-3 with TRBJ2-7, with D perhaps matching TRBD2 (7 bases). Germline V gene data show CDR1 as SGHNT and CDR2 as YENEEA. This CDR3 has 14 amino acids. V gave up 5 bases and J gave up 5 bases, with 16 bases separating them. The CDR3 sequence: CASSTTRGGNEQYF. The CDR3, as DNA: TGTGCCAGCAGCACCACCAGGGGAGGGAACGAGCAGTACTTC.

The gene calls are TRBV7-8 and TRBJ2-7; D might be TRBD1 or TRBD2, each matching 6 bases. The V and J ends lost 1 base and 1 base respectively, with 14 bases between them. The CDR3 runs 16 residues. The germline V gene encodes CDR1 SGHVS and CDR2 FQNEAQ. CDR3 sequence reads: CASSLGGAAPSYEQYF. CDR3 bases: TGTGCCAGCAGCTTAGGGGGGGCAGCGCCGTCCTACGAGCAGTACTTC.

V gene TRBV2 combines with J gene TRBJ1-1, with no clear D. The V end lost 5 bases, the J end lost 1 base, and 11 bases lay between the germline ends. The germline CDR1 and CDR2 sequences are SNHLY and FYNNEI. The CDR3 spans 14 residues. The CDR3: CASSSQARNTEAFF. As DNA, the CDR3 is TGTGCCAGCAGTTCCCAAGCGAGGAACACTGAAGCTTTCTTT.

On this clone: The sample carries other DNA sequences with the same CDR3. The chain couples TRBV7-2 to TRBJ1-2; 10 bases agree with TRBD1. V shed 2 bases and J 5 bases; nucleotides not matched to a gene: 11. CDR3 length equals 17 residues. Germline V gene data show CDR1 as SGHTA and CDR2 as FQGNSA. The CDR3: CASSLSPPGTGAYGYTF. The CDR3 coding sequence is TGTGCCAGCAGCTTAAGTCCCCCTGGGACAGGGGCTTATGGCTACACCTTC.

The chain carries TRBV5-1 and TRBJ2-6, with 11 bases that match TRBD1. CDR1 is SGHRS, CDR2 YFSETQ, per germline. There are 17 residues in the CDR3. V lost 4 bases to trimming and J lost 0 bases; unmatched junction nucleotides: 3. CDR3 residues: CASSGDRGVSGANVLTF. The CDR3 DNA follows: TGCGCCAGCAGCGGGGACAGGGGGGTCTCTGGGGCCAACGTCCTGACTTTC.

The V call is TRBV30, the J call TRBJ2-5; no clear D gene. The CDR3 consists of 11 residues. Trimming removed 0 bases at V and 5 bases at J, with 4 bases between. Germline lookup yields CDR1 GTSNPN and CDR2 SVGIG (reference sequence). CDR3 residues: CAWSVEETQYF. In nucleotides, the CDR3 is TGTGCCTGGAGTGTTGAGGAGACCCAGTACTTC.

This sequence joins TRBV10-1 and TRBJ2-1; possibly TRBD1 or TRBD2 for D (6 bases each). The CDR3 loop spans 20 amino acids. V lost 0 bases and J 0 bases, leaving 21 bases between the germline ends. CDR1 and CDR2 from the germline V gene are WNHNN and SYGVQD (reference sequence). CDR3 region: CASSESGLFGGPSSYNEQFF. Written as DNA, the CDR3 is TGCGCCAGCAGTGAGTCAGGACTATTTGGGGGGCCAAGCTCCTACAATGAGCAGTTCTTC.

The CDR3 DNA sequence: TGTGCCAGCAGCCAAGGGAGCGGGAGGCCTAGGAGCTCCTACAATGAGCAGTTCTTC. Translating it yields CASSQGSGRPRSSYNEQFF. V gene TRBV14 combines with J gene TRBJ2-1, with 9 positions matching TRBD2. The CDR3 sequence is 19 residues long. The V and J ends lost 1 base and 0 bases, in that order; junction bases with no gene match: 10. The germline V gene has CDR1 SGHDN and CDR2 FVKESK.

The rearrangement joins TRBV7-3 to TRBJ2-1; D is possibly TRBD1 (6 bases). This CDR3 is built from 14 residues. Germline V gives CDR1 SGHTA, CDR2 FQGTGA. Trimming removed 0 bases at V and 7 bases at J, with 10 bases between. The CDR3 DNA is TGTGCCAGCAGCTTAACCACTACAGGGAATGAGCAGTTCTTC. It yields the protein CASSLTTTGNEQFF.

This chain connects TRBV5-4 to TRBJ1-2; D is unresolved. V lost 0 bases to trimming and J lost 0 bases, with 6 bases between them. Germline CDR1 and CDR2: SGHNT and YYREEE (reference sequence). The CDR3 length is 14 residues. The CDR3, as DNA: TGTGCCAGCAGCTTGGTAGCTGCTAACTATGGCTACACCTTC. As protein: CASSLVAANYGYTF.

This chain connects TRBV30 to TRBJ2-1, with TRBD2 identical over 7 bases. The V segment lost 4 bases and the J segment 2 bases; nucleotides outside the gene matches: 8. Germline lookup yields CDR1 GTSNPN and CDR2 SVGIG (reference sequence). The CDR3 is 15 residues long. CDR3 sequence reads: CAWKAQTSPYNEQFF. Written as DNA, the CDR3 is TGTGCCTGGAAGGCCCAGACTAGCCCCTACAATGAGCAGTTCTTC.

The chain couples TRBV7-2 to TRBJ1-2; D may be TRBD1 (5 bases). V lost 0 bases to trimming and J lost 7 bases, with 21 bases between them. Germline values: CDR1 SGHTA, CDR2 FQGNSA. This CDR3 region has 17 residues. The CDR3 region is CASSLAVRGSLRFGYTF. The CDR3 region has the DNA TGTGCCAGCAGCTTAGCGGTTCGGGGGAGTCTGCGCTTTGGCTACACCTTC.

The rearrangement uses TRBV27 and TRBJ2-1; perhaps TRBD2 as D (5 bases). V was shortened by 0 bases and J by 8 bases, with 14 bases between the two germline ends. Germline V gene data show CDR1 as MNHEY and CDR2 as SMNVEV (reference sequence). The CDR3 covers 15 residues. CDR3 loop: CASSLSGAGWDEQFF. Written as DNA, the CDR3 is TGTGCCAGCAGTTTATCGGGAGCCGGGTGGGATGAGCAGTTCTTC.

This chain uses TRBV27 with TRBJ1-6; TRBD1 might be the D (6 bases). CDR1 and CDR2 (germline): MNHEY, SMNVEV (reference sequence). Trimming pared 2 bases from V and 6 bases from J, leaving 8 bases between. This CDR3 is built from 14 residues. CDR3 sequence (DNA): TGTGCCAGCAGTTTAAAGGACAGTAATTCACCCCTCCACTTT. Translating gives CASSLKDSNSPLHF.

The CDR3 reads CASSLASGSSYNEQFF. CDR3 in DNA: TGTGCCAGCAGCCTAGCGTCGGGATCCTCCTACAATGAGCAGTTCTTC. The chain uses TRBV5-4 and TRBJ2-1, with D possibly being TRBD2 (6 bases). The CDR3 totals 16 residues. Trimming removed 4 bases from V and 0 bases from J, with 14 bases in between. Germline CDR1 and CDR2: SGHNT and YYREEE (reference sequence).

This clone showed up just once. The V and J genes are TRBV5-4 and TRBJ2-7; 10 bases fit TRBD1. Germline V gene sequence: CDR1 SGHNT, CDR2 YYREEE (reference sequence). This CDR3 contains 17 residues. Germline trimming cut 2 bases from V and 2 bases from J; bases unmatched to any gene: 10. CDR3 sequence: CASSFYRDRGSTYEQYF. CDR3 bases: TGTGCCAGCAGCTTCTATCGGGACAGGGGCTCGACCTACGAGCAGTACTTC.

CDR3 sequence reads: CATSRGLAENEQFF. CDR3 sequence (DNA): TGTGCCACCAGCAGGGGACTAGCGGAGAATGAGCAGTTCTTC. V gene TRBV15 combines with J gene TRBJ2-1, with 11 bases matching TRBD2. CDR1 is LNHNV, CDR2 YYDKDF, per germline (reference sequence). Trimming removed 3 bases from V and 7 bases from J; junction bases left unmatched: 2. This CDR3 is built from 14 residues. Looking up the rest from reference TRBV15 and TRBJ2-1 gives the full variable domain: DAMVIQNPRYQVTQFGKPVTLSCSQTLNHNVMYWYQQKSSQAPKLLFHYYDKDFNNEADTPDNFQSRRPNTSFCFLDIRSPGLGDTAMYLCATSRGLAENEQFFGPGTRLTVL.

V and J are TRBV6-5 and TRBJ1-5, with D possibly matching TRBD1 (5 bases). CDR3 size: 14 residues. Deletions cut 6 bases from V and 2 bases from J, with 11 bases between. Germline-derived CDR1 and CDR2 are MNHEY and SVGAGI. The CDR3 is CASRPMGGNQPQHF. In DNA, the CDR3 is TGTGCCAGCAGACCGATGGGGGGCAATCAGCCCCAGCATTTT.

The chain has TRBV11-3 and TRBJ2-1; 9 bases fit TRBD1. CDR3 length: 14 amino acids. CDR1 and CDR2 from the germline V gene are SGHNT and YENEEA. J gave up 8 bases and V 5 bases, and 7 bases lay outside the gene matches. CDR3 sequence (DNA): TGTGCCAGCAGCGACAGGGGGACTCGCGATGAGCAGTTCTTC. Its translation: CASSDRGTRDEQFF.

J is TRBJ2-2 and V is TRBV7-9, with TRBD2 matching over 7 bases. Germline lookup yields CDR1 SEHNR and CDR2 FQNEAQ (reference sequence). There are 18 residues in the CDR3. The ends lost 5 bases at V and 4 bases at J; junction bases unmatched: 16. The CDR3 DNA reads TGTGCCAGCAGCCCCATAGGGCGCGGGAGCGGCGGCACCGGGGAGCTGTTTTTT. Translating gives CASSPIGRGSGGTGELFF.

The V call is TRBV30, the J call TRBJ2-3; D may match TRBD1 or TRBD2 (5 bases each). CDR3 length equals 16 residues. V lost 1 base and J 4 bases, leaving 18 bases between the germline ends. The germline CDR1 and CDR2 sequences are GTSNPN and SVGIG (reference sequence). This chain's CDR3 is CAWSGPGRGIADTQYF. CDR3 nucleotide sequence: TGTGCCTGGAGTGGACCGGGACGGGGAATCGCAGATACGCAGTATTTT.

The rearrangement uses TRBV28 and TRBJ2-2; D is possibly TRBD1 or TRBD2 (5 bases each). The CDR3 totals 15 residues. V lost 2 bases and J 3 bases, leaving 10 bases between the germline ends. Germline V gives CDR1 MDHEN, CDR2 SYDVKM. The CDR3 nucleotides read TGTGCCAGCAGTTTAATCGGGGCGGACACCGGGGAGCTGTTTTTT. Translated, it gives CASSLIGADTGELFF. The full variable domain, rest sourced from reference TRBV28 and TRBJ2-2, is DVKVTQSSRYLVKRTGEKVFLECVQDMDHENMFWYRQDPGLGLRLIYFSYDVKMKEKGDIPEGYSVSREKKERFSLILESASTNQTSMYLCASSLIGADTGELFFGEGSRLTVL.